This T cell receptor (beta chain) is drawn from a study of blood T cell repertoires in COVID-19. Study-level information: Acute-phase and convalescent COVID-19 samples originated in the United States, Italy and Spain. Sources were T cells, B-cell-depleted T cells, or PBMCs; the material itself was cDNA or gDNA.

Authors' processing steps: Amplified reference gene primers provided the basis for estimating nucleated cell counts. The assay was immunoSEQ multiplex PCR, and TCRdb's table has in-frame clones only and misses some. The V and J calls and clone size come from that table; D and trimming were worked out from the DNA. The table shows 200,000 to 300,000 clones, with approximately 87% occurring only once. V lost 1 base and J lost 0, with 11 bases in between. Per the germline V gene, CDR1 is SGHRS and CDR2 is YFSETQ. The CDR3 is 17 amino acids. The source is a human donor in a cohort sampled during active COVID-19. The genes are TRBV5-1 and TRBJ2-6; maybe TRBD1 (5 bases). Sequencing was done on a sample of peripheral blood. The CDR3 coding sequence is TGCGCCAGCAGCTTGATGGGGCGGAGCTCTGGGGCCAACGTCCTGACTTTC. Amino acid sequence: CASSLMGRSSGANVLTF.